Following are 8 T cell receptor beta chains from one sample sequenced in a study of CD8 T cells in ankylosing spondylitis. Findings of the study overall: Made up of several highly homologous variants, a TCR beta motif appeared characteristic of ankylosing spondylitis blood.

TCRdb reprocessed the 5' RACE reads via MiXCR and lists one record per CDR3 protein. The sample yields fewer than 750,000 distinct CDR3 sequences, roughly 20% seen once. Their antigen targets remain unknown. The sequencing input was blood, either unsorted or a sorted T cell fraction (not recorded which). The receptors were sampled from a male donor with ankylosing spondylitis.

This chain joins TRBV4-1 and TRBJ2-1; 9 bases agree with TRBD2. There are 14 residues in the CDR3. J was trimmed by 4 bases and V by 5 bases; bases with no gene match: 3. The germline CDR1 and CDR2 sequences are MGHRA and YSYEKL. The CDR3 DNA reads as TGCGCCAGCAGCTGGACTAGCGTTTACAATGAGCAGTTCTTC. Translation gives CASSWTSVYNEQFF.

This clonotype was counted at least ten times. The chain joins TRBV12-3 or TRBV12-4 to TRBJ2-1; 9 bases map to TRBD1. The V segment lost 6 bases and the J segment 1 base; nucleotides outside the gene matches: 10. The CDR3 loop spans 17 amino acids. The CDR3 region has the DNA TGTGCCAGCAGCCCTCAGGTACAGGGGGCTTCCTACAATGAGCAGTTCTTC. It encodes CASSPQVQGASYNEQFF.

V is TRBV5-1 and J is TRBJ2-1, with 9 bases that match TRBD2. This CDR3 contains 16 residues. The germline V gene encodes CDR1 SGHRS and CDR2 YFSETQ. With 0 bases clipped from V and 7 bases from J, the junction kept 8 bases outside the gene matches. CDR3 nucleotides: TGCGCCAGCAGCTTGGTAGGGCGGGGGGGCAGAAATGAGCAGTTCTTC. Its protein product is CASSLVGRGGRNEQFF.

The chain couples TRBV28 to TRBJ2-7; D is unresolved. The CDR3 loop spans 15 amino acids. The germline V gene has CDR1 MDHEN and CDR2 SYDVKM. Trimming stripped 5 bases from V and 6 bases from J, with 20 bases between. The CDR3 protein is CASSLPTGTSSEQYF. Written as DNA, the CDR3 is TGTGCCAGCAGTCTCCCGACCGGCACCTCTTCCGAGCAGTACTTC.

The V call is TRBV4-2, the J call TRBJ2-5, with 8 bases matching TRBD2. The CDR3 sequence is 14 residues long. The V gene end was trimmed by 1 base and the J gene end by 5 bases; junction bases not matched to a gene: 3. Germline CDR1 reads LGHNA; CDR2 reads YNFKEQ. This CDR3 reads CASSQVGTSETQYF. CDR3 nucleotides: TGTGCCAGCAGCCAAGTGGGGACTAGTGAGACCCAGTACTTC.

The CDR3 sequence is CSALSGYQETQYF. CDR3 in DNA: TGCAGTGCTCTTAGCGGTTACCAAGAGACCCAGTACTTC. The chain has TRBV20-1 and TRBJ2-5; TRBD2 might be the D (6 bases). CDR1 is DFQATT, CDR2 SNEGSKA, per germline (reference sequence). This CDR3 contains 13 residues. V lost 5 bases and J lost 0, with 10 bases in between.

This clonotype has a count of ten or more. The rearrangement links TRBV12-3 or TRBV12-4 to TRBJ1-5; tentatively, D is TRBD1 (5 bases). The CDR3 has 14 amino acids. Trimming removed 3 bases from V and 7 bases from J, with 13 bases in between. CDR3 amino acids: CASSFGRAEQPQHF. The CDR3 DNA reads TGTGCCAGCAGTTTCGGCAGGGCGGAACAGCCCCAGCATTTT.

This clonotype occurred a few times. J is TRBJ2-2 and V is TRBV7-2; perhaps TRBD2 as D (5 bases). In germline, CDR1 is SGHTA, CDR2 FQGNSA. The CDR3 totals 14 residues. V was cut by 4 bases and J by 6 bases, with 12 bases left in between. In DNA form, the CDR3 reads TGTGCCAGCAGCTCCCTGTGGGAGCCCGGGGAGCTGTTTTTT. As protein: CASSSLWEPGELFF.